The 25 T cell receptor beta chains listed next were all sequenced from one sample in a study of cytomegalovirus exposure and HLA in healthy donors. PCR used 60 Vbeta primers and 13 Jbeta primers. Here immunoSEQ multiplex PCR was the method, and the copy in TCRdb shows in-frame clones only, minus some. The data show some 140,000 clones, with roughly 76% seen just once and roughly 1.3% held by the top ten. Sequencing was done on a sample of PBMCs. The receptors derive from a woman between 40 and 50 years old in good health and CMV-seronegative.

This chain joins TRBV5-1 and TRBJ2-7; D is undetermined. V shed 3 bases and J shed 2 bases, with 9 bases lying between them. Per germline, CDR1 SGHRS and CDR2 YFSETQ. The CDR3 sequence is 13 residues long. Here the CDR3 reads CASSSSGTYEQYF. CDR3 nucleotide sequence: TGCGCCAGCAGCTCCAGTGGCACCTACGAGCAGTACTTC.

The chain has TRBV29-1 and TRBJ1-2, with D tentatively TRBD1 (5 bases). CDR3 length equals 15 residues. CDR1 is SQVTM and CDR2 is ANQGSEA in the germline V gene. V was trimmed by 5 bases and J by 0 bases, leaving 16 bases between them. As DNA, the CDR3 is TGCAGCGTTCAAGGTGGGGCGACGGCTAACTATGGCTACACCTTC. Protein: CSVQGGATANYGYTF.

The rearrangement joins TRBV7-8 to TRBJ1-1; 8 nucleotides line up with TRBD1. The CDR3 spans 16 residues. Looked up from germline, CDR1 is SGHVS and CDR2 is FQNEAQ. Losses at the gene ends were 1 base for V and 3 bases for J; bases not matched to a gene: 7. This chain's CDR3 is CASSLVTGTGDTEAFF. The CDR3 nucleotides read TGTGCCAGCAGCTTAGTCACCGGGACAGGTGACACTGAAGCTTTCTTT.

V gene TRBV7-6 combines with J gene TRBJ2-7, with 9 positions matching TRBD2. J was trimmed by 4 bases and V by 4 bases; bases with no gene match: 5. CDR3 length: 14 amino acids. Germline V lookup: CDR1 SGHVS, CDR2 FNYEAQ. Written as DNA, the CDR3 is TGTGCCAGCAGCTCCCTGGCGGGGGGGTACGAGCAGTACTTC. This translates into CASSSLAGGYEQYF.

V usage is TRBV2 and J usage is TRBJ1-2; possible D gene TRBD1, 6 bases. V was shortened by 7 bases and J by 2 bases, with 11 bases between the two germline ends. CDR1 and CDR2 from the germline V gene are SNHLY and FYNNEI. The CDR3 has 13 residues. The CDR3 spells CASNTGLNYGYTF. The CDR3, as DNA: TGTGCCAGCAATACAGGGTTAAACTATGGCTACACCTTC.

The V and J genes are TRBV6-1 and TRBJ2-5; D possibly corresponds to TRBD2 (7 bases). The CDR3 covers 15 residues. CDR1 and CDR2 (germline): MNHNS, SASEGT. V lost 4 bases and J lost 4, with 16 bases in between. CDR3 in DNA: TGTGCCAGCAGTGTAATGAGGGGGGGCCGAGAGACCCAGTACTTC. This translates into CASSVMRGGRETQYF.

About this clone itself: Sequence at one end of the junction differs from germline and may be a read error. This rearrangement joins TRBV7-9 to TRBJ2-3; maybe TRBD1 (6 bases). The CDR3 has 17 residues. Germline loops: CDR1 SEHNR, CDR2 FQNEAQ (reference sequence). CDR3 protein: CSSSPGRTVVGTDTQYF. CDR3 bases: TGTTCCAGCAGCCCCGGTAGGACAGTCGTAGGCACAGATACGCAGTATTTT.

This chain connects TRBV19 to TRBJ1-2; TRBD1 aligns across 8 bases. J was trimmed by 4 bases and V by 5 bases; bases with no gene match: 6. CDR3 size: 14 residues. The germline V gene encodes CDR1 LNHDA and CDR2 SQIVND (reference sequence). The CDR3 is CASSEGQVGYGYTF. CDR3 DNA: TGTGCCAGTAGTGAGGGACAGGTCGGCTATGGCTACACCTTC.

This clone was seen a handful of times. The chain carries TRBV6-1 and TRBJ2-7; TRBD1 might be the D (5 bases). V gave up 9 bases and J gave up 0 bases, with 9 bases separating them. The germline V gene has CDR1 MNHNS and CDR2 SASEGT. The CDR3 runs to 12 residues. CDR3 in DNA: TGTGCCAGTGGGGCCGACTCCTACGAGCAGTACTTC. As protein: CASGADSYEQYF.

The genes are TRBV9 and TRBJ2-1; no reliable D call. With 0 bases removed from V and 6 bases from J, the gap between germline ends came to 16 bases. Germline CDR1 is SGDLS and CDR2 is YYNGEE. CDR3 length: 16 residues. The CDR3 nucleotides read TGTGCCAGCAGCGTAGGTGGAGATTATAGTCTCAATGAGCAGTTCTTC. Translated: CASSVGGDYSLNEQFF.

This clone has a handful of counts. The chain is built from TRBV7-9 and TRBJ1-1; 8 positions agree with TRBD1. V lost 8 bases and J lost 3; bases outside the gene matches: 5. CDR1 and CDR2 (germline): SEHNR, FQNEAQ (reference sequence). The length of the CDR3 is 13 residues. The CDR3 nucleotides are TGTGCCAGCTCCAGGGGGCGCGACACTGAAGCTTTCTTT. It translates to CASSRGRDTEAFF.

The genes are TRBV28 and TRBJ2-5; D possibly corresponds to TRBD1 (6 bases). With 2 bases removed from V and 2 bases from J, the gap between germline ends came to 12 bases. This CDR3 comprises 15 residues. Germline values: CDR1 MDHEN, CDR2 SYDVKM. The CDR3 is CASSLRGQGQETQYF. The CDR3, as DNA: TGTGCCAGCAGTTTAAGGGGCCAGGGGCAAGAGACCCAGTACTTC.

V gene TRBV7-2 combines with J gene TRBJ1-1; TRBD1 matches 9 bases. Trimming removed 5 bases from V and 5 bases from J; junction bases left unmatched: 18. Looked up from germline, CDR1 is SGHTA and CDR2 is FQGNSA. CDR3 size: 18 residues. The CDR3 region is CASSPSDRGGGWNTEAFF. The CDR3 DNA reads as TGTGCCAGCAGCCCCTCGGACAGGGGAGGTGGGTGGAATACTGAAGCTTTCTTT.

In this sample, this clone turned up once. The CDR3 DNA reads TGTGCCAGCAGCTTAGATTGGGGCGGGGAGGCACCCCTCCACTTT. Translation: CASSLDWGGEAPLHF. This chain connects TRBV7-2 to TRBJ1-6; possible D gene TRBD1, 5 bases. Trimming pared 1 base from V and 11 bases from J, leaving 15 bases between. Germline V CDR1 and CDR2: SGHTA, FQGNSA. The CDR3 covers 15 residues.

The chain has TRBV6-1 and TRBJ1-5; 9 positions match TRBD1. After removal of 6 bases from V and 6 bases from J, the junction contained 3 bases not matched to a gene. CDR3 size: 13 residues. Germline CDR1 MNHNS, CDR2 SASEGT. The CDR3: CASRDRGGQPQHF. The CDR3 nucleotides read TGTGCCAGCAGGGACAGGGGAGGTCAGCCCCAGCATTTT.

The chain is built from TRBV6-5 and TRBJ1-2; TRBD1 matches at 8 bases. The V gene end was trimmed by 0 bases and the J gene end by 4 bases; junction bases not matched to a gene: 4. CDR3 length: 15 residues. From germline, CDR1 is MNHEY and CDR2 SVGAGI. The CDR3 sequence: CASSYSLGTGYGYTF. Here the CDR3 DNA reads TGTGCCAGCAGTTACTCGTTAGGGACAGGCTATGGCTACACCTTC.

The V and J genes are TRBV4-2 and TRBJ2-3, with 11 bases that match TRBD2. Germline CDR1 LGHNA, CDR2 YNFKEQ. This CDR3 comprises 18 residues. J gave up 0 bases and V 0 bases, and 5 bases lay outside the gene matches. The CDR3 coding sequence is TGTGCCAGCAGCCAAGACCCTAGCGGGGGGATAAGCACAGATACGCAGTATTTT. As protein: CASSQDPSGGISTDTQYF.

This clone was picked up a small number of times. This chain joins TRBV5-1 and TRBJ1-4; a weak D match, TRBD1 (6 bases). Trimming took off 0 bases at V and 4 bases at J, with 10 bases between the two ends. Germline V lookup: CDR1 SGHRS, CDR2 YFSETQ. CDR3 length: 15 residues. The CDR3 reads CASSLAAGVNEKLFF. The CDR3 nucleotides read TGCGCCAGCAGCTTGGCGGCAGGGGTTAATGAAAAACTGTTTTTT.

The chain links TRBV5-6 to TRBJ2-5; no definite D call. Germline V lookup: CDR1 SGHDT, CDR2 YYEEEE. The germline V and J ends were trimmed by 0 bases and 2 bases, with 8 bases remaining between them. The CDR3 extends over 14 amino acids. The CDR3 DNA is TGTGCCAGCAGCTTGGGAGGAGTACAAGAGACCCAGTACTTC. Its protein product is CASSLGGVQETQYF.

CDR3 residues: CASSLMGRGGSSYEQYF. The CDR3 nucleotides read TGCGCCAGCAGCTTGATGGGGCGGGGGGGAAGCTCCTACGAGCAGTACTTC. The chain has TRBV5-1 and TRBJ2-7; TRBD2 agrees at 9 bases. The V gene's germline CDR1 is SGHRS and CDR2 YFSETQ. J gave up 0 bases and V 1 base, and 8 bases lay outside the gene matches. The CDR3 runs to 17 residues.

CDR3: CASSREGTQYF. In DNA, the CDR3 is TGTGCCAGCAGCAGGGAGGGGACGCAGTATTTT. The genes are TRBV14 and TRBJ2-3, with 7 bases aligning to TRBD2. The germline CDR1 and CDR2 sequences are SGHDN and FVKESK. The CDR3 loop spans 11 amino acids. V lost 5 bases, J lost 9 bases, and 2 bases stayed unmatched.

In this sample, this clone turned up a few times. The chain employs TRBV6-5 and TRBJ2-3, with D uncertain. The ends were cut back, 0 bases at V and 2 bases at J, with 12 bases in the middle. This CDR3 spans 16 amino acids. CDR1 is MNHEY, CDR2 SVGAGI, per germline. The CDR3 spells CASSYSALSPTDTQYF. CDR3 sequence (DNA): TGTGCCAGCAGTTACTCGGCCCTTTCGCCCACAGATACGCAGTATTTT.

The chain recombines TRBV6-1 with TRBJ1-2, with a weak D call TRBD1 (5 bases). Between the trimmed V and J ends, which lost 3 bases and 2 bases, there was a span of 10 bases. This CDR3 spans 14 amino acids. Germline values: CDR1 MNHNS, CDR2 SASEGT. This chain's CDR3 is CASSDQGLNYGYTF. CDR3 DNA: TGTGCCAGCAGTGATCAGGGATTGAACTATGGCTACACCTTC.

J is TRBJ2-1 and V is TRBV20-1; D call uncertain. V dropped 6 bases and J dropped 3 bases, with 6 bases sitting between them. The CDR3 totals 11 residues. In germline, CDR1 is DFQATT, CDR2 SNEGSKA (reference sequence). CDR3 residues: CSARDYNEQFF. The CDR3 DNA is TGCAGTGCCCGCGACTACAATGAGCAGTTCTTC.

The chain employs TRBV7-6 and TRBJ2-6, with 9 bases fitting TRBD1. The ends lost 2 bases at V and 1 base at J; junction bases unmatched: 9. The CDR3 is 19 amino acids. Germline V gene sequence: CDR1 SGHVS, CDR2 FNYEAQ. The CDR3 loop reads CASSLPPGQGSSGANVLTF. Written as DNA, the CDR3 is TGTGCCAGCAGCTTACCCCCGGGACAGGGTTCATCTGGGGCCAACGTCCTGACTTTC.